These 24 T cell receptor beta chains came from one sample sequenced in a study of T cell repertoires in cytomegalovirus infection. TCRdb reprocessed the reads with MiXCR, giving one entry per CDR3 protein. Seen here are 900,000 to 950,000 distinct CDR3 sequences, 31% observed once, and the top ten hold roughly 12%. No antigen has been identified for these receptors. The source was cultured CD8+ T cells from PBMCs, collected from culture after CMV antigen stimulation. The receptors shown here come from a human donor in good health (CMV status not recorded). Some clones in this sample may be carry-over from other donors' samples.

The chain joins TRBV7-9 to TRBJ1-4; the D gene is possibly TRBD1 (5 bases). Germline lookup yields CDR1 SEHNR and CDR2 FQNEAQ (reference sequence). Trimming left V 5 bases short and J 0 bases short, with 19 bases between. The CDR3 is made up of 18 amino acids. CDR3 amino acids: CASSLRGTHHTTNEKLFF. The CDR3 DNA sequence: TGTGCCAGCAGCCTTCGCGGGACCCACCACACAACTAATGAAAAACTGTTTTTT. Full variable domain (rest looked up from reference TRBV7-9 and TRBJ1-4): DTGVSQNPRHKITKRGQNVTFRCDPISEHNRLYWYRQTLGQGPEFLTYFQNEAQLEKSRLLSDRFSAERPKGSFSTLEIQRTEQGDSAMYLCASSLRGTHHTTNEKLFFGSGTQLSVL.

The rearrangement links TRBV2 to TRBJ2-1; D is perhaps TRBD1 or TRBD2 (7 bases each). CDR1 is SNHLY, CDR2 FYNNEI, per germline. The CDR3 contains 15 residues. The ends were cut back, 2 bases at V and 2 bases at J, with 10 bases in the middle. In DNA, the CDR3 is TGTGCCAGCAGTGAACAGGGGGGGACCTACAATGAGCAGTTCTTC. Translation: CASSEQGGTYNEQFF.

This rearrangement joins TRBV4-1 to TRBJ2-7; D is uncertain. Germline CDR1 and CDR2: MGHRA and YSYEKL. The CDR3 is made up of 15 amino acids. Trimming took off 0 bases at V and 4 bases at J, with 13 bases between the two ends. Here the CDR3 reads CASSQEAYPRYEQYF. In nucleotides, the CDR3 is TGCGCCAGCAGCCAAGAAGCGTATCCGCGGTACGAGCAGTACTTC.

This clonotype was seen many times. The J gene is TRBJ1-5, the V gene TRBV6-2 or TRBV6-3; 7 nucleotides agree with TRBD1. V lost 0 bases and J lost 5; bases outside the gene matches: 19. This CDR3 spans 20 amino acids. Germline V CDR1 and CDR2: MNHEY, SVGEGT. CDR3 protein: CASSYSVGTGQSPVYQPQHF. The CDR3 region has the DNA TGTGCCAGCAGTTACTCCGTGGGGACGGGACAGAGCCCAGTCTATCAGCCCCAGCATTTT.

In this sample, this clonotype turned up a few times. The chain is built from TRBV2 and TRBJ2-1; 9 positions match TRBD2. This CDR3 has 15 residues. Losses at the gene ends were 4 bases for V and 6 bases for J; bases not matched to a gene: 7. Germline CDR1 is SNHLY and CDR2 is FYNNEI. As DNA, the CDR3 is TGTGCCAGCAGTGTAGGGGCGGGAGGGGTCAATGAGCAGTTCTTC. Its protein product is CASSVGAGGVNEQFF.

The rearrangement links TRBV7-9 to TRBJ1-1, with 7 bases matching TRBD1. CDR3 length: 15 residues. Germline assignment: CDR1 SEHNR and CDR2 FQNEAQ (reference sequence). The junction had 6 bases not matched to a gene; V was cut back by 2 bases and J by 3 bases. The CDR3 DNA reads as TGTGCCAGCAGCTTACTGACAGGGAGGGACACTGAAGCTTTCTTT. Amino acid sequence: CASSLLTGRDTEAFF.

This clonotype was seen repeatedly, ten times or more. J is TRBJ2-3 and V is TRBV7-9, with D hard to call. The CDR3 consists of 12 residues. Trimming took off 6 bases at V and 4 bases at J, with 8 bases between the two ends. Germline-derived CDR1 and CDR2 are SEHNR and FQNEAQ (reference sequence). Written as DNA, the CDR3 is TGTGCCAGCAGTTATATCGCAGATACGCAGTATTTT. Residues: CASSYIADTQYF.

This clonotype was counted a few times. The V call is TRBV5-4, the J call TRBJ2-7; 7 bases map to TRBD1. V was clipped by 2 bases and J by 6 bases; unmatched bases: 8. CDR1 SGHNT and CDR2 YYREEE come from the germline V gene (reference sequence). This CDR3 is 14 amino acids long. CDR3 DNA sequence: TGTGCCAGCAGCTTCAATTCGAGGGGGCTCGAGCAGTACGTC. Translated, it gives CASSFNSRGLEQYV.

Ten or more counts support this clonotype. The CDR3 is CASSIGPAHYEQYF. CDR3 nucleotides: TGTGCCAGTAGTATCGGGCCAGCCCACTACGAGCAGTACTTC. The V and J genes are TRBV19 and TRBJ2-7; D is unclear. The ends were cut back, 3 bases at V and 3 bases at J, with 12 bases in the middle. This CDR3 comprises 14 residues. CDR1 is LNHDA, CDR2 SQIVND, per germline (reference sequence).

This clonotype occurred many times. The chain uses TRBV7-9 and TRBJ1-2, with TRBD1 identical over 8 bases. CDR1 and CDR2 from the germline V gene are SEHNR and FQNEAQ (reference sequence). After removal of 5 bases from V and 7 bases from J, the junction contained 9 bases not matched to a gene. This CDR3 region has 14 residues. The CDR3 DNA reads TGTGCCAGCAGCCCGGACAGGGATTACAGTGGCTACACCTTC. It translates to CASSPDRDYSGYTF.

In this sample, this clonotype turned up many times. The V and J genes are TRBV12-3 or TRBV12-4 and TRBJ1-1, with a weak D call TRBD1 (5 bases). CDR3 length equals 14 residues. V lost 7 bases and J 1 base, leaving 13 bases between the germline ends. The CDR3, as DNA: TGTGCCAGCATTTGGGCAGGACAGAACACTGAAGCTTTCTTT. This sequence encodes CASIWAGQNTEAFF.

The J gene is TRBJ2-3, the V gene TRBV2; D perhaps matches TRBD2 (7 bases). The germline gives CDR1 SNHLY, CDR2 FYNNEI. The CDR3 spans 14 residues. V lost 10 bases and J lost 0, with 14 bases in between. The CDR3 DNA reads as TGTGCCAAAGGGGGAGGGGGTAGCACAGATACGCAGTATTTT. Translation gives CAKGGGGSTDTQYF.

The V and J genes are TRBV27 and TRBJ2-5; D tentatively reads TRBD1 or TRBD2 (5 bases each). Deletions cut 0 bases from V and 4 bases from J, with 9 bases between. The germline gives CDR1 MNHEY, CDR2 SMNVEV (reference sequence). The CDR3 totals 14 residues. This CDR3 reads CASSLSWGIETQYF. CDR3 DNA sequence: TGTGCCAGCAGTTTATCTTGGGGGATAGAGACCCAGTACTTC.

The chain links TRBV19 to TRBJ2-3; 13 positions agree with TRBD2. The CDR3 runs 18 residues. Germline V gene sequence: CDR1 LNHDA, CDR2 SQIVND (reference sequence). V trimming: 4 bases; J trimming: 2 bases; junction bases outside the gene matches: 9. CDR3 DNA sequence: TGTGCCAGTAGTAGAGAGACGACTAGCGGGGGGACCACAGATACGCAGTATTTT. Protein product: CASSRETTSGGTTDTQYF.

This clonotype has ten or more counts. The J gene is TRBJ2-2, the V gene TRBV27; D not certain. Looked up from germline, CDR1 is MNHEY and CDR2 is SMNVEV (reference sequence). With 6 bases removed from V and 2 bases from J, the gap between germline ends came to 7 bases. This CDR3 region has 13 residues. The chain's CDR3 is CASSPFNTGELFF. The CDR3 DNA follows: TGTGCCAGCAGCCCATTCAACACCGGGGAGCTGTTTTTT.

CDR3 DNA: TGTGCCAGCTCACCACAGGGACAGGGGGCCTACAATGAGCAGTTCTTC. It translates to CASSPQGQGAYNEQFF. J is TRBJ2-1 and V is TRBV18; 11 bases match TRBD1. From germline, CDR1 is KGHSH and CDR2 LQKENI. The CDR3 covers 16 residues. With V trimmed by 1 base and J by 2 bases, 1 base remained unmatched.

The CDR3 nucleotides are TGTGCCAGCGGTTCGCCGGATATGGTTCGGGCTACCGGGGAGCTGTTTTTT. Translating gives CASGSPDMVRATGELFF. This chain connects TRBV28 to TRBJ2-2, with D unresolved. Trimming took 8 bases from V and 5 from J, leaving 24 bases between them. This CDR3 region has 17 residues. Germline V gene data show CDR1 as MDHEN and CDR2 as SYDVKM.

This clonotype appeared many times. V gene TRBV7-2 combines with J gene TRBJ1-5; TRBD1 is a possible D gene (5 bases). The CDR3 is 15 residues long. CDR1 and CDR2 from the germline V gene are SGHTA and FQGNSA. V gave up 1 base and J gave up 5 bases, with 12 bases separating them. CDR3 region: CASSLVAGLDQPQHF. The CDR3 coding sequence is TGTGCCAGCAGCTTAGTGGCAGGGTTGGATCAGCCCCAGCATTTT.

This clonotype has just a few counts. The rearrangement joins TRBV19 to TRBJ2-1; the D is unclear. Trimming took off 5 bases at V and 2 bases at J, with 10 bases between the two ends. The CDR3 has 14 amino acids. Germline CDR1 and CDR2: LNHDA and SQIVND (reference sequence). For the CDR3, the DNA is TGTGCCAGTAGTTCTCCTAGGGCCTACAATGAGCAGTTCTTC. Protein: CASSSPRAYNEQFF.

The chain carries TRBV19 and TRBJ2-3; no firm D call. Germline V CDR1 and CDR2: LNHDA, SQIVND (reference sequence). The CDR3 runs 14 residues. The V end lost 1 base, the J end lost 3 bases, and 8 bases lay between the germline ends. CDR3 loop: CASSIGDTTDTQYF. The CDR3 coding sequence is TGTGCCAGTAGTATAGGTGACACGACAGATACGCAGTATTTT. Filled out from reference TRBV19 and TRBJ2-3, the complete variable domain reads DGGITQSPKYLFRKEGQNVTLSCEQNLNHDAMYWYRQDPGQGLRLIYYSQIVNDFQKGDIAEGYSVSREKKESFPLTVTSAQKNPTAFYLCASSIGDTTDTQYFGPGTRLTVL.

The CDR3 bases are TGTGCCAGCAGTTTGAGACAGATGAACACTGAAGCTTTCTTT. It codes for CASSLRQMNTEAFF. This chain joins TRBV27 and TRBJ1-1, with a possible D match to TRBD1 (5 bases). The CDR3 sequence is 14 residues long. The V gene lost 3 bases and the J gene lost 0 bases, with 8 bases spanning the gap. CDR1 and CDR2 from the germline V gene are MNHEY and SMNVEV (reference sequence).

Concerning this clonotype itself: A read error may account for a junction end that differs from germline. The genes are TRBV4-1 and TRBJ2-7, with D unclear. CDR1 and CDR2 from the germline V gene are MGHRA and YSYEKL. The CDR3 sequence is 15 residues long. CDR3 nucleotides: TGCACCAGCAGCCAAGAACGGCTGGGTGACTACGAGCAGTACTTC. Amino acids: CTSSQERLGDYEQYF.

Within the sample, this clonotype is medium-sized. The genes are TRBV7-8 and TRBJ1-2, with 11 positions matching TRBD1. V was pared by 4 bases and J by 2 bases, with 3 bases of the junction left unmatched. CDR3 length equals 15 residues. Germline lookup yields CDR1 SGHVS and CDR2 FQNEAQ. CDR3 loop: CASSYGQGANYGYTF. Here the CDR3 DNA reads TGTGCCAGCAGCTACGGACAGGGGGCGAACTATGGCTACACCTTC.

Regarding this clonotype: One end of the junction is discordant with germline, which a read error may explain. CDR3 DNA sequence: TGTGCCAGCAGTGGGGAAGGGACTAGCGGGGGGGTCCACGGGTTC. This encodes CASSGEGTSGGVHGF. The chain uses TRBV2 and TRBJ2-1; TRBD2 aligns across 16 bases. This CDR3 contains 15 residues. The germline CDR1 and CDR2 sequences are SNHLY and FYNNEI.